This entry lists 21 T cell receptor beta chains sequenced from one sample in a study of T cells in Graves' hyperthyroidism and ophthalmopathy. TCR beta CDR3 sequences were amplified from RNA transcripts. In the first-round RT-PCR of the TCR CDR3, the HTBI primer set was used. TCRdb called the multiplex PCR reads again in MiXCR, with one record for every CDR3 protein. Counted here are 300,000 to 450,000 distinct CDR3 sequences, about 15% occurring once; the ten biggest clones make up around 19%. The sequenced sample was blood. Receptors were obtained from a woman aged 25 to 39 with Graves' ophthalmopathy.

This clonotype was detected ten times or more. J is TRBJ2-7 and V is TRBV5-6; D call uncertain. Deletions cut 2 bases from V and 2 bases from J, with 20 bases between. Per the germline V gene, CDR1 is SGHDT and CDR2 is YYEEEE. CDR3 length equals 17 residues. The CDR3, as DNA: TGTGCCAGCAGCTTTGTGGTCGGCACAGTTCACCCCTACGAGCAGTACTTC. Translating it yields CASSFVVGTVHPYEQYF.

This rearrangement joins TRBV30 to TRBJ2-7; 10 bases line up with TRBD1. Germline V lookup: CDR1 GTSNPN, CDR2 SVGIG (reference sequence). V shed 2 bases, J shed 3 bases, and the junction held 7 bases outside the gene matches. The CDR3 runs 15 residues. The CDR3 reads CAWSLPGTGDYEQYF. In DNA form, the CDR3 reads TGTGCCTGGAGTTTGCCCGGGACAGGGGACTACGAGCAGTACTTC.

In its sample, this clonotype was seen many times. The CDR3 here is CSARMAGKRADTQYF. The CDR3 DNA is TGCAGTGCTAGAATGGCAGGGAAAAGGGCAGATACGCAGTATTTT. The chain carries TRBV20-1 and TRBJ2-3; D is perhaps TRBD1 (5 bases). V was trimmed by 2 bases and J by 4 bases, leaving 16 bases between them. The germline V gene encodes CDR1 DFQATT and CDR2 SNEGSKA (reference sequence). The CDR3 spans 15 residues.

A word on this clonotype: It may be a read error: a sequence one base away is much more abundant. This chain joins TRBV10-3 and TRBJ2-5; either TRBD1 or TRBD2 may fit D (5 bases each). In germline, CDR1 is ENHRY, CDR2 SYGVKD. The CDR3 has 16 residues. V shed 10 bases and J shed 4 bases, with 25 bases lying between them. CDR3 amino acids: CANSRRWGWVGETQYF. CDR3 nucleotide sequence: TGTGCCAACTCCCGGAGGTGGGGGTGGGTAGGAGAGACCCAGTACTTC.

This chain uses TRBV10-2 with TRBJ2-3, with D possibly being TRBD1 or TRBD2 (5 bases each). The CDR3 covers 12 residues. Trimming removed 8 bases from V and 6 bases from J, with 12 bases in between. Germline CDR1 reads WSHSY; CDR2 reads SAAADI. The CDR3 DNA sequence: TGCGCCAGCGGACAAAAGCGGGATACGCAGTATTTT. Amino acid sequence: CASGQKRDTQYF.

This clonotype was counted ten times or more. The chain carries TRBV6-1 and TRBJ2-3; D remains ambiguous. This CDR3 spans 14 amino acids. Germline CDR1 and CDR2: MNHNS and SASEGT. The V end lost 5 bases, the J end lost 0 bases, and 9 bases lay between the germline ends. CDR3 sequence reads: CASSWSGSTDTQYF. CDR3 coding DNA: TGTGCCAGCAGTTGGTCAGGCAGCACAGATACGCAGTATTTT.

J is TRBJ1-5 and V is TRBV7-8; TRBD1 might be the D (6 bases). CDR1 SGHVS and CDR2 FQNEAQ come from the germline V gene. V was cut by 1 base and J by 5 bases, with 9 bases left in between. CDR3 length equals 14 residues. The CDR3 DNA is TGTGCCAGCAGCTTAGGCAGGGGTTATCAGCCCCAGCATTTT. Translating it yields CASSLGRGYQPQHF.

This clonotype has a count of ten or more. The CDR3 region has the DNA TGTGCCAGCCTCACGGGCGGCACAGATACGCAGTATTTT. Translation: CASLTGGTDTQYF. The chain employs TRBV18 and TRBJ2-3, with D unclear. The V gene's germline CDR1 is KGHSH and CDR2 LQKENI. This CDR3 is 13 amino acids long. The V gene lost 8 bases and the J gene lost 1 base, with 10 bases spanning the gap.

This clonotype appeared many times. The chain recombines TRBV28 with TRBJ2-7; a weak D match, TRBD2 (5 bases). CDR3 length: 14 amino acids. Germline-derived CDR1 and CDR2 are MDHEN and SYDVKM. Trimming removed 4 bases at V and 2 bases at J, with 12 bases between. DNA of the CDR3: TGTGCCAGCAGTTCCTCTCTCGGGGCCTACGAGCAGTACTTC. Its translation: CASSSSLGAYEQYF.

This clonotype has more than one count but fewer than ten. The chain has TRBV27 and TRBJ1-1; weak D call: TRBD1 (5 bases). Trimming cost V 7 bases and J 1 base, with 25 bases left between them. The length of the CDR3 is 18 residues. Germline CDR1 MNHEY, CDR2 SMNVEV (reference sequence). The CDR3 bases are TGTGCCAGCAAGGGGTTAGGGCAGGCACCGGATTCGAACACTGAAGCTTTCTTT. As protein: CASKGLGQAPDSNTEAFF.

This clonotype was counted ten times or more. The gene calls are TRBV12-3 or TRBV12-4 and TRBJ1-2, with D tentatively TRBD1 (5 bases). The CDR3 covers 13 residues. The V and J ends lost 6 bases and 6 bases respectively, with 14 bases between them. The DNA for the CDR3 is TGTGCCAGCAGGATAAGCACAGGAAATGGCTACACCTTC. It codes for CASRISTGNGYTF.

This clonotype came up a few times. This rearrangement joins TRBV6-1 to TRBJ2-3, with TRBD2 identical over 8 bases. V trimming: 7 bases; J trimming: 2 bases; junction bases outside the gene matches: 8. Germline V gene data show CDR1 as MNHNS and CDR2 as SASEGT. There are 15 residues in the CDR3. In DNA, the CDR3 is TGTGCCAGCAACCAAAAAGCGGGGGCCACAGATACGCAGTATTTT. It translates to CASNQKAGATDTQYF.

About this clonotype itself: In this CDR3 the conserved last residue, phenylalanine or tryptophan, is missing, so a read error is likely. The gene calls are TRBV2 and TRBJ1-1; D is undetermined. The CDR3 length is 13 residues. Trimming stripped 7 bases from V and 2 bases from J, with 11 bases between. CDR1 is SNHLY, CDR2 FYNNEI, per germline. The CDR3 here is CASIISTNTEAFL. The CDR3 DNA reads TGTGCCAGCATTATCAGTACCAACACTGAAGCTTTCCTT.

This clonotype came up many times. This chain connects TRBV28 to TRBJ2-5, with D hard to call. The CDR3 is made up of 15 amino acids. Trimming removed 5 bases at V and 5 bases at J, with 18 bases between. Germline CDR1 is MDHEN and CDR2 is SYDVKM. The CDR3 region is CASSPGRPGLETQYF. The CDR3 region has the DNA TGTGCCAGCAGTCCGGGCCGTCCGGGTTTGGAGACCCAGTACTTC.

This clonotype turned up a few times. The genes are TRBV6-1 and TRBJ2-3, with D perhaps TRBD1 or TRBD2 (5 bases each). V dropped 7 bases and J dropped 2 bases, with 10 bases sitting between them. This CDR3 has 13 residues. Germline loops: CDR1 MNHNS, CDR2 SASEGT. Here the CDR3 reads CASIGGDTDTQYF. The CDR3 region has the DNA TGTGCCAGCATTGGGGGAGACACAGATACGCAGTATTTT.

This clonotype was seen only a few times. J is TRBJ2-2 and V is TRBV19; 10 nucleotides match TRBD1. J lost 5 bases, V lost 11 bases, and 14 bases had no gene match. CDR1 and CDR2 from the germline V gene are LNHDA and SQIVND (reference sequence). The CDR3 spans 16 residues. The CDR3 is CAAHSRGQGPTGELFF. The CDR3 coding sequence is TGTGCCGCCCATTCGCGGGGACAGGGGCCTACCGGGGAGCTGTTTTTT. Looking up the rest from reference TRBV19 and TRBJ2-2 gives the full variable domain: DGGITQSPKYLFRKEGQNVTLSCEQNLNHDAMYWYRQDPGQGLRLIYYSQIVNDFQKGDIAEGYSVSREKKESFPLTVTSAQKNPTAFYLCAAHSRGQGPTGELFFGEGSRLTVL.

V is TRBV11-2 and J is TRBJ1-6; no reliable D call. This CDR3 contains 14 residues. Between the trimmed V and J ends, which lost 6 bases and 0 bases, there was a span of 6 bases. The germline V gene encodes CDR1 SGHAT and CDR2 FQNNGV. CDR3 residues: CASSPASYNSPLHF. The CDR3 coding sequence is TGTGCCAGCAGTCCTGCCTCCTATAATTCACCCCTCCACTTT.

At least ten counts were recorded for this clonotype. This CDR3 reads CSVDRDNGYTF. The CDR3 DNA sequence: TGCAGCGTGGACAGGGATAACGGCTACACCTTC. The chain combines TRBV29-1 with TRBJ1-2; 8 positions match TRBD1. CDR1 and CDR2 (germline): SQVTM, ANQGSEA. The CDR3 is made up of 11 amino acids. The V and J ends lost 6 bases and 8 bases, in that order; junction bases with no gene match: 5. Drawing the rest from reference TRBV29-1 and TRBJ1-2, the complete variable domain is SAVISQKPSRDICQRGTSLTIQCQVDSQVTMMFWYRQQPGQSLTLIATANQGSEATYESGFVIDKFPISRPNLTFSTLTVSNMSPEDSSIYLCSVDRDNGYTFGSGTRLTVV.

This clonotype has ten or more counts. The genes are TRBV30 and TRBJ1-1; 7 nucleotides match TRBD1. CDR1 and CDR2 from the germline V gene are GTSNPN and SVGIG (reference sequence). This CDR3 comprises 13 residues. CDR3 region: CAAAWTGNTEAFF. CDR3 DNA sequence: TGTGCTGCCGCTTGGACAGGCAACACTGAAGCTTTCTTT. The whole variable domain, filled in from reference TRBV30 and TRBJ1-1, reads SQTIHQWPATLVQPVGSPLSLECTVEGTSNPNLYWYRQAAGRGLQLLFYSVGIGQISSEVPQNLSASRPQDRQFILSSKKLLLSDSGFYLCAAAWTGNTEAFFGQGTRLTVV.

This clonotype was detected many times. The CDR3 DNA reads TGTGCCAGCAGCCCCGCTGGGAATAGCAATCAGCCCCAGCATTTT. The encoded protein is CASSPAGNSNQPQHF. The chain couples TRBV3-1 to TRBJ1-5; unclear D gene. CDR3 size: 15 residues. V was cut by 4 bases and J by 0 bases, with 10 bases left in between. Germline V lookup: CDR1 LGHDT, CDR2 YNNKEL (reference sequence).

This clonotype has ten or more counts. CDR3 sequence reads: CASSLTFPGNTIYF. The CDR3 DNA is TGTGCCAGCAGTTTGACCTTTCCTGGAAACACCATATATTTT. The chain is built from TRBV28 and TRBJ1-3; no clear D. Germline CDR1 MDHEN, CDR2 SYDVKM. The CDR3 consists of 14 residues. Trimming took 3 bases from V and 2 from J, leaving 8 bases between them.